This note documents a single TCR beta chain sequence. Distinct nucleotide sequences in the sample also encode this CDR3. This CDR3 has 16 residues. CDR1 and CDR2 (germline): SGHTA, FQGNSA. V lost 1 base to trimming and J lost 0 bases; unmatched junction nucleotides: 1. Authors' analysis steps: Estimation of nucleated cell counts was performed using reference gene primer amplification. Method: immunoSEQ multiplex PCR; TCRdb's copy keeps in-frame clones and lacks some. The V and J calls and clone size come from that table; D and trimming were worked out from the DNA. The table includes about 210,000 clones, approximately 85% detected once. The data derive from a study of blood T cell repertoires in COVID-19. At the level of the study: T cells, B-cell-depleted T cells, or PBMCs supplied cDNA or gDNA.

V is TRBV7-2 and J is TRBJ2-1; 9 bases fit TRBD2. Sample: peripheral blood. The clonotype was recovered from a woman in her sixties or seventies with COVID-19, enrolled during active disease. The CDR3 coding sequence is TGTGCCAGCAGCTTAGGGCGGGGGGGCTCCTACAATGAGCAGTTCTTC. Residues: CASSLGRGGSYNEQFF.